Below are 9 T cell receptor beta chains sequenced from a single sample in a study of cytomegalovirus exposure and HLA in healthy donors. The table came from immunoSEQ multiplex PCR; TCRdb's copy has only in-frame clones and leaves some out. The data contain approximately 170,000 clones, around 82% of them singletons. Sequencing was done on a sample of PBMCs. The receptors originated from a man aged 25-45 years in good health and CMV-seropositive.

Regarding this clone: The identical CDR3 is also encoded by other nucleotide sequences in the sample. The rearrangement joins TRBV27 to TRBJ2-7; D may be TRBD1 (5 bases). CDR1 MNHEY and CDR2 SMNVEV come from the germline V gene (reference sequence). V was trimmed by 1 base and J by 2 bases, leaving 9 bases between them. This CDR3 has 14 residues. This CDR3 is CASSLYQGTYEQYF. CDR3 DNA: TGTGCCAGCAGTTTATACCAGGGTACCTACGAGCAGTACTTC.

This chain joins TRBV9 and TRBJ2-7, with D tentatively TRBD1 (6 bases). The ends were cut back, 4 bases at V and 2 bases at J, with 13 bases in the middle. This CDR3 comprises 14 residues. Germline CDR1 and CDR2: SGDLS and YYNGEE. The CDR3 bases are TGTGCCAGCAGCAGAGACAGGAACCCCTACGAGCAGTACTTC. Its translation is CASSRDRNPYEQYF.

The chain links TRBV7-6 to TRBJ2-5, with 7 bases aligning to TRBD1. CDR1 and CDR2 from the germline V gene are SGHVS and FNYEAQ. J lost 1 base, V lost 8 bases, and 13 bases had no gene match. The CDR3 length is 16 residues. This CDR3 reads CASGSPIQGSQETQYF. The CDR3, as DNA: TGTGCCAGCGGGTCTCCAATACAGGGGTCCCAAGAGACCCAGTACTTC.

The rearrangement links TRBV5-1 to TRBJ2-7, with D possibly TRBD2 on 6 matching bases. Germline CDR1 SGHRS, CDR2 YFSETQ. The CDR3 is 15 residues long. V shed 1 base and J shed 3 bases, with 14 bases lying between them. The CDR3 here is CASSLYPGDGYEQYF. The CDR3 region has the DNA TGCGCCAGCAGCTTGTACCCGGGGGACGGCTACGAGCAGTACTTC.

The chain couples TRBV9 to TRBJ2-5; 7 bases line up with TRBD1. The V gene's germline CDR1 is SGDLS and CDR2 YYNGEE. The CDR3 is made up of 14 amino acids. The J segment lost 5 bases and the V segment lost 1 base, leaving 5 bases of the junction unmatched. Here the CDR3 DNA reads TGTGCCAGCAGCGTACGACAGGGCCAGGAGACCCAGTACTTC. Translation gives CASSVRQGQETQYF.

This chain connects TRBV9 to TRBJ1-2; 8 nucleotides agree with TRBD1. Germline V CDR1 and CDR2: SGDLS, YYNGEE. The ends lost 4 bases at V and 1 base at J; junction bases unmatched: 6. The CDR3 sequence is 15 residues long. The CDR3 reads CASSPGQGVNYGYTF. The CDR3 bases are TGTGCCAGCAGCCCCGGACAGGGAGTTAACTATGGCTACACCTTC.

The chain combines TRBV15 with TRBJ2-7, with a weak D call TRBD2 (6 bases). The V and J ends lost 0 bases and 0 bases respectively, with 9 bases between them. CDR3 length: 15 residues. Per germline, CDR1 LNHNV and CDR2 YYDKDF (reference sequence). The CDR3: CATSRDWEDSYEQYF. CDR3 nucleotides: TGTGCCACCAGCAGAGACTGGGAGGACTCCTACGAGCAGTACTTC.

This chain uses TRBV2 with TRBJ2-3; D is perhaps TRBD2 (6 bases). Germline V lookup: CDR1 SNHLY, CDR2 FYNNEI. CDR3 length: 16 amino acids. Trimming stripped 2 bases from V and 3 bases from J, with 15 bases between. DNA of the CDR3: TGTGCCAGCAGTGAAACAACGGGACTGTTAACAGATACGCAGTATTTT. It is translated as CASSETTGLLTDTQYF.

V usage is TRBV29-1 and J usage is TRBJ2-1; maybe TRBD2 (7 bases). The CDR3 extends over 15 amino acids. Germline values: CDR1 SQVTM, CDR2 ANQGSEA. Trimming took 4 bases from V and 6 from J, leaving 19 bases between them. CDR3 DNA sequence: TGCAGCGTTGGAGGGGGGGACTCCGGTGGCAATGAGCAGTTCTTC. It yields the protein CSVGGGDSGGNEQFF.